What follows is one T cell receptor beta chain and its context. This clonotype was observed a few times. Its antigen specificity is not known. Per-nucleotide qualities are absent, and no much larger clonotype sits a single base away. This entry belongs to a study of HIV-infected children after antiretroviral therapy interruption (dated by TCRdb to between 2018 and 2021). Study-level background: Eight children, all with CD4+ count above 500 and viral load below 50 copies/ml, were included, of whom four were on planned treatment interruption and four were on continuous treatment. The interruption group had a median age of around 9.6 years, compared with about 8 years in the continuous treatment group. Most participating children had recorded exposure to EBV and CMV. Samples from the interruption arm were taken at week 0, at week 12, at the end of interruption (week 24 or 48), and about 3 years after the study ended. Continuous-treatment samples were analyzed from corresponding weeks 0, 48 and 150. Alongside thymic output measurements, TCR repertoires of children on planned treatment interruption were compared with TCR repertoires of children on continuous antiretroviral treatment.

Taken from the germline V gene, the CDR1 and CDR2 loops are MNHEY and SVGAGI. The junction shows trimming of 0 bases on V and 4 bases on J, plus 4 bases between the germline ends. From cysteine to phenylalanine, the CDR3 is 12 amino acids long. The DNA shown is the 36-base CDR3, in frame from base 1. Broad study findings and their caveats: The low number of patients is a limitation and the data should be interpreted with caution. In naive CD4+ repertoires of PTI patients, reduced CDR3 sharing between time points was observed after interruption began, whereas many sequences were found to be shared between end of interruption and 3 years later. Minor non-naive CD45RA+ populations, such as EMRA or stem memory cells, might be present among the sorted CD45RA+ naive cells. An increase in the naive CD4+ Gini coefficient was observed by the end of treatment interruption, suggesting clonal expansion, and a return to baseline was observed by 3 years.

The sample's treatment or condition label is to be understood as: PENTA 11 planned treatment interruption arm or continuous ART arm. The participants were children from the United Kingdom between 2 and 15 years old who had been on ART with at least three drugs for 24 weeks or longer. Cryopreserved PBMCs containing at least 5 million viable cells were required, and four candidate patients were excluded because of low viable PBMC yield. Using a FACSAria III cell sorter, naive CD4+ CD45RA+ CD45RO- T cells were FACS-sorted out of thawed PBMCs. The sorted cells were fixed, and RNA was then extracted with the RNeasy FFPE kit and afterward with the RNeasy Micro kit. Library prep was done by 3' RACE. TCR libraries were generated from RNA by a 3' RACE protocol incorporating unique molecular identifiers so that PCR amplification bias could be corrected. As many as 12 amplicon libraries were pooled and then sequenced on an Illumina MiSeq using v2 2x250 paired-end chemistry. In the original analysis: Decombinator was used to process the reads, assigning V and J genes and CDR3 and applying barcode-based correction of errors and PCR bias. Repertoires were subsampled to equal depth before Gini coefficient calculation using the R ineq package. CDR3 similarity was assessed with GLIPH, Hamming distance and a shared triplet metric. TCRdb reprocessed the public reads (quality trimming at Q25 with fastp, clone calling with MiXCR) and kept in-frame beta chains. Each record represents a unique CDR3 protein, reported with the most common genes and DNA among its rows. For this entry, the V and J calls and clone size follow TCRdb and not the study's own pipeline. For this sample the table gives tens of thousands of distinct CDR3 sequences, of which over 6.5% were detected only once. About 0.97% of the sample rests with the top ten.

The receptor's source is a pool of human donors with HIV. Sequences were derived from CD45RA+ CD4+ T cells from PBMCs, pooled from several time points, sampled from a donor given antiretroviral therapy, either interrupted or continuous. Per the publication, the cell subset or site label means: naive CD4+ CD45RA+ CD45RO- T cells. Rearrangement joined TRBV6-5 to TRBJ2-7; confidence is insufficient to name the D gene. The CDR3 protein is CASSYSIYEQYF. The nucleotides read TGTGCCAGCAGTTACTCGATATACGAGCAGTACTTC.